This entry lists 10 T cell receptor beta chains sequenced from one sample in a study of shared T cell receptors in the human thymus. Profiling relied on immunoSEQ multiplex PCR, and the TCRdb table lists in-frame clones only, not all of them. Of 640,000 or so clones in the sample, around 87% are singletons; the top ten hold roughly 0.0089%. This same sample was also taken into another study, of human thymus T cells.

The material sequenced was thymocytes. These receptors came from a boy in the first two years of life with a congenital heart defect.

The chain combines TRBV7-9 with TRBJ2-7, with 8 nucleotides matching TRBD1. The trim removed 5 bases at V and 0 bases at J, leaving 12 bases unmatched. CDR1 SEHNR and CDR2 FQNEAQ come from the germline V gene (reference sequence). CDR3 length equals 17 residues. The CDR3 spells CASSLRAGQGNSYEQYF. CDR3 DNA: TGTGCCAGCAGCCTGAGGGCCGGACAGGGAAACTCCTACGAGCAGTACTTC.

This clone has just a few counts. This chain links TRBV19 with TRBJ2-7, with TRBD1 matching 11 bases. This CDR3 contains 15 residues. CDR1 is LNHDA and CDR2 is SQIVND in the germline V gene (reference sequence). Trimming at V came to 6 bases and at J to 1 base, leaving 5 bases not matched to a gene. The CDR3 sequence is CASSEDRGLSYEQYF. Written as DNA, the CDR3 is TGTGCCAGTAGCGAGGACAGGGGGCTTTCCTACGAGCAGTACTTC.

As regards this clone: Other nucleotide sequences from this sample produce the same CDR3. The chain joins TRBV5-1 to TRBJ1-6, with 9 nucleotides matching TRBD1. V lost 3 bases to trimming and J lost 7 bases; unmatched junction nucleotides: 2. The CDR3 sequence is 14 residues long. Germline CDR1 is SGHRS and CDR2 is YFSETQ. The CDR3, as DNA: TGCGCCAGCAGCTGGGACAGGGCGAATTCACCCCTCCACTTT. Amino acid sequence: CASSWDRANSPLHF. The variable domain in full, with the rest retrieved from reference TRBV5-1 and TRBJ1-6, is KAGVTQTPRYLIKTRGQQVTLSCSPISGHRSVSWYQQTPGQGLQFLFEYFSETQRNKGNFPGRFSGRQFSNSRSEMNVSTLELGDSALYLCASSWDRANSPLHFGNGTRLTVT.

The chain is built from TRBV12-5 and TRBJ2-7; possible D gene TRBD2, 6 bases. Trimming took off 2 bases at V and 3 bases at J, with 11 bases between the two ends. The germline gives CDR1 LGHNT, CDR2 FRNRAP. This CDR3 contains 14 residues. CDR3 region: CASGLNYGSYEQYF. The CDR3 DNA sequence: TGTGCTAGTGGTTTGAATTACGGGAGCTACGAGCAGTACTTC.

This rearrangement joins TRBV6-6 to TRBJ1-3; possible D gene TRBD1, 6 bases. V was cut by 5 bases and J by 7 bases, with 21 bases left in between. Germline CDR1 is MNHNY and CDR2 is SVGAGI (reference sequence). This CDR3 contains 16 residues. In nucleotides, the CDR3 is TGTGCCAGCAGTCCCAAGCAAGAGACAGGTTTTAACACCATATATTTT. Residues: CASSPKQETGFNTIYF.

This clone was seen a single time. V usage is TRBV6-1 and J usage is TRBJ1-4; 7 nucleotides agree with TRBD1. Looked up from germline, CDR1 is MNHNS and CDR2 is SASEGT. The CDR3 length is 17 residues. J was trimmed by 1 base and V by 2 bases; bases with no gene match: 7. In DNA, the CDR3 is TGTGCCAGCAGTGAATTTGGAGGGGGCCTAACTAATGAAAAACTGTTTTTT. It yields the protein CASSEFGGGLTNEKLFF.

Comments on this clone: This sample includes further DNA sequences coding for the same CDR3. This chain links TRBV19 with TRBJ1-5; D unresolved. Germline assignment: CDR1 LNHDA and CDR2 SQIVND (reference sequence). Trimming left V 3 bases short and J 6 bases short, with 6 bases between. The CDR3 is 12 residues long. The CDR3 DNA reads as TGTGCCAGTAGTATTGGCGGTCAGCCCCAGCATTTT. Protein sequence: CASSIGGQPQHF. The whole variable domain, remainder taken from reference TRBV19 and TRBJ1-5, is DGGITQSPKYLFRKEGQNVTLSCEQNLNHDAMYWYRQDPGQGLRLIYYSQIVNDFQKGDIAEGYSVSREKKESFPLTVTSAQKNPTAFYLCASSIGGQPQHFGDGTRLSIL.

This chain links TRBV7-2 with TRBJ1-1, with 7 nucleotides matching TRBD1. CDR3 length equals 16 residues. Germline values: CDR1 SGHTA, CDR2 FQGNSA. J was trimmed by 0 bases and V by 2 bases; bases with no gene match: 6. CDR3 amino acids: CASSLRSGGMNTEAFF. CDR3 nucleotides: TGTGCCAGCAGCTTAAGGTCAGGGGGGATGAACACTGAAGCTTTCTTT.

The chain employs TRBV2 and TRBJ2-2, with 8 bases identical to TRBD2. V was pared by 11 bases and J by 3 bases, with 11 bases of the junction left unmatched. This CDR3 is 15 amino acids long. Germline V gene data show CDR1 as SNHLY and CDR2 as FYNNEI. CDR3 amino acids: CASGGVEIYTGELFF. The CDR3 nucleotides read TGTGCCTCCGGGGGGGTAGAAATATACACCGGGGAGCTGTTTTTT.

The chain links TRBV18 to TRBJ2-1; 10 bases match TRBD2. Germline V gene data show CDR1 as KGHSH and CDR2 as LQKENI. V lost 4 bases to trimming and J lost 10 bases; unmatched junction nucleotides: 16. This CDR3 comprises 17 residues. The CDR3 region has the DNA TGTGCCAGCTCACTCCCCCGGCTAGCGGGAGAGCGTCCGGAGCAGTTCTTC. It encodes CASSLPRLAGERPEQFF.